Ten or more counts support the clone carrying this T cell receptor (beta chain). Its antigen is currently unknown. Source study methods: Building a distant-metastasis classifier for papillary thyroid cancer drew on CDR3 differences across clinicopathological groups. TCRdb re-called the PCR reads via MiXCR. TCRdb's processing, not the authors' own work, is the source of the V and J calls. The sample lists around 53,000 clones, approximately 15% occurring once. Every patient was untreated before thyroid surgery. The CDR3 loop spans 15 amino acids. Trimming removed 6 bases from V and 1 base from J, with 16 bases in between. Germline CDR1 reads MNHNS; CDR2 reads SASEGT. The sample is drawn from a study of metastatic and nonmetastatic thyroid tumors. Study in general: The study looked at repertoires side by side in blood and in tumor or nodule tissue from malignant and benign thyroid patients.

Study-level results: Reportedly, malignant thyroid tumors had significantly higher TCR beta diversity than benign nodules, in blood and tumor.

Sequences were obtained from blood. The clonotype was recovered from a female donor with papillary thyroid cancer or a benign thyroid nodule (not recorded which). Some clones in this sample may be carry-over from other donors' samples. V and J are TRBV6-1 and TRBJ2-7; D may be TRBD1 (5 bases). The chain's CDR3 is CASSASGSESYEQYF. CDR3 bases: TGTGCCAGCAGCGCCTCAGGGTCAGAGTCCTACGAGCAGTACTTC.